Following are 10 T cell receptor beta chains from one sample sequenced in a study of blood T cell repertoires in COVID-19. TCRdb's copy holds only in-frame clones and misses some; the assay was immunoSEQ multiplex PCR. Of about 230,000 clones in the sample, about four fifths were seen once. Sequencing used PBMCs or T cells enriched from blood (not recorded which). The source is a man aged 55 to 69 who had recovered from COVID-19.

This chain links TRBV7-9 with TRBJ2-7; D call uncertain. CDR3 length: 13 residues. With 1 base removed from V and 6 bases from J, the gap between germline ends came to 10 bases. Looked up from germline, CDR1 is SEHNR and CDR2 is FQNEAQ (reference sequence). The CDR3: CASSLEGRSEQYF. The CDR3 region has the DNA TGTGCCAGCAGCTTAGAAGGCCGGAGCGAGCAGTACTTC.

This clone turned up a few times. The V gene is TRBV24-1, the J gene TRBJ1-5; 8 positions agree with TRBD1. Germline CDR1 and CDR2: KGHDR and SFDVKD. The V and J ends lost 4 bases and 2 bases, in that order; junction bases with no gene match: 3. The CDR3 sequence is 15 residues long. CDR3 loop: CATSDRGQGNQPQHF. The CDR3 coding sequence is TGTGCCACCAGTGACCGGGGACAGGGCAATCAGCCCCAGCATTTT.

This clone was picked up one time. The V and J genes are TRBV14 and TRBJ2-5; D possibly corresponds to TRBD2 (6 bases). CDR3 length: 14 residues. The ends were cut back, 0 bases at V and 5 bases at J, with 10 bases in the middle. Per the germline V gene, CDR1 is SGHDN and CDR2 is FVKESK. The CDR3 nucleotides are TGTGCCAGCAGCCAAGAGGCGGGGCGGGAGACCCAGTACTTC. It specifies CASSQEAGRETQYF.

V gene TRBV10-3 combines with J gene TRBJ2-3, with TRBD2 identical over 14 bases. The CDR3 runs 16 residues. V was pared by 8 bases and J by 1 base, with 5 bases of the junction left unmatched. Germline CDR1 and CDR2: ENHRY and SYGVKD. CDR3 in DNA: TGTGCCATCCAGGCGGGACTAGCGGGGGGCACAGATACGCAGTATTTT. Translated, it gives CAIQAGLAGGTDTQYF.

The chain employs TRBV19 and TRBJ1-1, with 8 bases that match TRBD1. CDR1 and CDR2 (germline): LNHDA, SQIVND (reference sequence). V gave up 5 bases and J gave up 4 bases; unmatched junction bases: 6. This CDR3 spans 14 amino acids. The CDR3 here is CASSPRGLGTEAFF. The CDR3 region has the DNA TGTGCCAGTAGTCCCAGGGGGCTTGGCACTGAAGCTTTCTTT.

J is TRBJ2-5 and V is TRBV29-1; 7 bases map to TRBD1. The germline CDR1 and CDR2 sequences are SQVTM and ANQGSEA. The CDR3 length is 13 residues. V trimming: 6 bases; J trimming: 4 bases; junction bases outside the gene matches: 8. The CDR3 loop is CSVYDRVIETQYF. The CDR3 DNA reads TGCAGCGTCTACGACAGGGTTATAGAGACCCAGTACTTC. Drawing the rest from reference TRBV29-1 and TRBJ2-5, the complete variable domain is SAVISQKPSRDICQRGTSLTIQCQVDSQVTMMFWYRQQPGQSLTLIATANQGSEATYESGFVIDKFPISRPNLTFSTLTVSNMSPEDSSIYLCSVYDRVIETQYFGPGTRLLVL.

This clone was counted between two and nine times. This CDR3 reads CASSSTGGGSYEQYF. For the CDR3, the DNA is TGTGCCAGCAGTTCGACAGGGGGAGGATCCTACGAGCAGTACTTC. The rearrangement joins TRBV27 to TRBJ2-7, with 9 bases that match TRBD1. V lost 4 bases, J lost 1 base, and 5 bases stayed unmatched. The CDR3 length is 15 residues. Germline assignment: CDR1 MNHEY and CDR2 SMNVEV (reference sequence).

Here the CDR3 reads CASSAEWQVYGYTF. DNA for the CDR3: TGTGCCAGCAGTGCGGAATGGCAGGTCTATGGCTACACCTTC. The chain carries TRBV25-1 and TRBJ1-2; D not resolved. Germline V CDR1 and CDR2: MGHDK, SYGVNS. V lost 4 bases and J 4 bases, leaving 13 bases between the germline ends. The CDR3 is 14 residues long.

The chain has TRBV7-2 and TRBJ2-1; 10 positions agree with TRBD1. The length of the CDR3 is 15 residues. The germline V gene encodes CDR1 SGHTA and CDR2 FQGNSA. With V trimmed by 4 bases and J by 6 bases, 6 bases remained unmatched. CDR3 sequence: CASSSRTGGGNEQFF. DNA of the CDR3: TGTGCCAGCAGCTCCCGGACAGGGGGAGGCAATGAGCAGTTCTTC.

The V and J genes are TRBV5-1 and TRBJ2-3, with TRBD1 as a possible D gene (5 bases). The V gene lost 0 bases and the J gene lost 3 bases, with 11 bases spanning the gap. The CDR3 loop spans 15 amino acids. Germline CDR1 is SGHRS and CDR2 is YFSETQ. For the CDR3, the DNA is TGCGCCAGCAGCTTGGATGAGGCAGGGACAGATACGCAGTATTTT. It is translated as CASSLDEAGTDTQYF.